This entry lists 14 T cell receptor beta chains sequenced from one sample in a study of CD8 T cells in Susac syndrome (dated by TCRdb to the late 2010s). To prepare the library, the immunoSEQ multiplex PCR assay was applied. RNA was extracted with the RNeasy kit and roughly 0.5 to 1 ug was reverse transcribed using random hexamers. TCRdb redid the processing of the public reads, applying fastp at Q25 and MiXCR, and retained in-frame beta chains. Rows with one shared CDR3 protein collapse into an entry with the most common genes and DNA. Within this sample are 180,000 or so distinct CDR3 sequences, with approximately 96% of them counted one time only. Around 0.14% of the sample is in the top ten clones. The sequenced sample was CD4+ T cells from PBMCs. These receptors were collected from a human donor in good health.

As DNA, the CDR3 is TGTGCCAGTAACCGTCGGGGCAACACTGAAGCTTTCTTT. Its protein product is CASNRRGNTEAFF. The chain carries TRBV19 and TRBJ1-1; tentative D call: TRBD1 (5 bases). The CDR3 spans 13 residues. Trimming stripped 7 bases from V and 2 bases from J, with 11 bases between. Germline assignment: CDR1 LNHDA and CDR2 SQIVND (reference sequence).

The chain employs TRBV11-2 and TRBJ2-7; no clear D gene. Germline V gene sequence: CDR1 SGHAT, CDR2 FQNNGV. There are 13 residues in the CDR3. V was clipped by 2 bases and J by 2 bases, with 7 bases between them. DNA of the CDR3: TGTGCCAGCAGCTTATCAAACCCCTACGAGCAGTACTTC. Its protein is CASSLSNPYEQYF.

The V call is TRBV7-3, the J call TRBJ2-5, with 8 positions matching TRBD2. Germline CDR1 is SGHTA and CDR2 is FQGTGA. Trimming cost V 0 bases and J 5 bases; bases outside gene matches: 5. This CDR3 region has 15 residues. Here the CDR3 reads CASSLTGGALETQYF. Written as DNA, the CDR3 is TGTGCCAGCAGCTTAACCGGGGGGGCCTTGGAGACCCAGTACTTC. Variable domain in full (rest from reference TRBV7-3 and TRBJ2-5): GAGVSQTPSNKVTEKGKYVELRCDPISGHTALYWYRQSLGQGPEFLIYFQGTGAADDSGLPNDRFFAVRPEGSVSTLKIQRTERGDSAVYLCASSLTGGALETQYFGPGTRLLVL.

The chain recombines TRBV20-1 with TRBJ2-5; maybe TRBD2 (6 bases). The CDR3 contains 12 residues. Germline-derived CDR1 and CDR2 are DFQATT and SNEGSKA (reference sequence). V lost 6 bases to trimming and J lost 9 bases, with 17 bases between them. CDR3 region: CSADPGLPPQYF. CDR3 DNA sequence: TGCAGTGCAGACCCGGGACTCCCTCCCCAGTACTTC.

The chain uses TRBV3-1 and TRBJ2-3; no clear D gene. CDR1 LGHDT and CDR2 YNNKEL come from the germline V gene (reference sequence). Trimming stripped 8 bases from V and 2 bases from J, with 5 bases between. The CDR3 loop spans 11 amino acids. Here the CDR3 reads CASGTTDTQYF. The DNA of the CDR3 is TGTGCCAGCGGAACCACAGATACGCAGTATTTT.

The V gene is TRBV7-2, the J gene TRBJ2-1; 9 bases align to TRBD1. V trimming: 5 bases; J trimming: 8 bases; junction bases outside the gene matches: 10. In germline, CDR1 is SGHTA, CDR2 FQGNSA. This CDR3 spans 15 amino acids. CDR3 DNA sequence: TGTGCCAGCAGCCGCACACCGGGACAGGGCCATGAGCAGTTCTTC. Translated: CASSRTPGQGHEQFF.

The chain links TRBV9 to TRBJ2-3, with 7 bases identical to TRBD1. V lost 4 bases, J lost 6 bases, and 5 bases stayed unmatched. The CDR3 is 13 amino acids. Germline assignment: CDR1 SGDLS and CDR2 YYNGEE. The DNA of the CDR3 is TGTGCCAGCAGCCCGGGACAGAGGGATACGCAGTATTTT. It yields the protein CASSPGQRDTQYF.

A word on this clonotype: The junction does not match germline at one end; this may be a read error. The chain couples TRBV4-2 to TRBJ2-1; D is undetermined. This CDR3 spans 13 amino acids. CDR1 and CDR2 (germline): LGHNA, YNFKEQ. This CDR3 is CASSQDQVTAVVF. Written as DNA, the CDR3 is TGTGCCAGCAGCCAAGATCAAGTAACCGCAGTGGTCTTC.

This chain joins TRBV7-8 and TRBJ1-1; D remains ambiguous. The V gene's germline CDR1 is SGHVS and CDR2 FQNEAQ. This CDR3 comprises 15 residues. The V and J ends lost 5 bases and 3 bases respectively, with 16 bases between them. CDR3 region: CASSPRQVGYTEAFF. The DNA for the CDR3 is TGTGCCAGCAGCCCTAGGCAGGTGGGGTACACTGAAGCTTTCTTT.

Here the CDR3 reads CASSPPTGRNEQFF. As DNA, the CDR3 is TGTGCCAGCTCACCACCTACAGGGAGGAATGAGCAGTTCTTC. J is TRBJ2-1 and V is TRBV18; D may match TRBD1 or TRBD2 (6 bases each). Per germline, CDR1 KGHSH and CDR2 LQKENI. With 0 bases removed from V and 7 bases from J, the gap between germline ends came to 10 bases. The CDR3 extends over 14 amino acids. The whole variable domain, filled in from reference TRBV18 and TRBJ2-1, reads NAGVMQNPRHLVRRRGQEARLRCSPMKGHSHVYWYRQLPEEGLKFMVYLQKENIIDESGMPKERFSAEFPKEGPSILRIQQVVRGDSAAYFCASSPPTGRNEQFFGPGTRLTVL.

The rearrangement joins TRBV28 to TRBJ2-7; 7 bases map to TRBD2. V dropped 4 bases and J dropped 7; count of bases not matched to a gene: 4. The CDR3 length is 12 residues. Per the germline V gene, CDR1 is MDHEN and CDR2 is SYDVKM. The CDR3 DNA is TGTGCCAGCAGTTCAACTAGCGAAGAGCAGTACTTC. It is translated as CASSSTSEEQYF.

In its sample, this clonotype was seen once. The chain is built from TRBV3-1 and TRBJ1-1; D remains unclear. The CDR3 spans 13 residues. Germline V gives CDR1 LGHDT, CDR2 YNNKEL (reference sequence). Trimming took off 0 bases at V and 4 bases at J, with 6 bases between the two ends. The CDR3 reads CASSQERVTEAFF. The CDR3 DNA is TGTGCCAGCAGCCAAGAGAGGGTCACTGAAGCTTTCTTT.

The rearrangement joins TRBV11-2 to TRBJ2-2; D is possibly TRBD1 (5 bases). In germline, CDR1 is SGHAT, CDR2 FQNNGV. The length of the CDR3 is 16 residues. Trimming removed 1 base at V and 11 bases at J, with 20 bases between. In nucleotides, the CDR3 is TGTGCCAGCAGCTTAGGGCTGACAGTCCCTTCGGCCGAGCTGTTTTTT. Encoded protein: CASSLGLTVPSAELFF.

V is TRBV27 and J is TRBJ2-5, with TRBD2 matching 9 bases. The trim removed 0 bases at V and 1 base at J, leaving 3 bases unmatched. CDR3 length: 16 amino acids. The germline V gene has CDR1 MNHEY and CDR2 SMNVEV (reference sequence). The CDR3 spells CASSLSLRGGQETQYF. The DNA for the CDR3 is TGTGCCAGCAGTTTATCGCTGCGGGGGGGCCAAGAGACCCAGTACTTC.